Listed here is a single TCR beta chain. The data belong to a study of blood T cell repertoires in COVID-19. Per the authors' pipeline: Amplifying reference gene primers gave estimates of nucleated cell counts. Only in-frame clones appear in the TCRdb table, and some are missing; sequencing was by immunoSEQ multiplex PCR. V and J calls and clone size are copied from that table; D and trimming were computed from the DNA. The table records roughly 230,000 clones, more than 65% of them present only once. Germline assignment: CDR1 SGHRS and CDR2 YFSETQ. The CDR3 runs 14 residues. V shed 4 bases and J shed 1 base, with 11 bases lying between them.

The V call is TRBV5-1, the J call TRBJ1-1, with D maybe TRBD1 (5 bases). Sequenced: PBMCs or T cells enriched from blood (not recorded which). The clonotype comes from a man aged 50 to 59 who had recovered from COVID-19. The CDR3 DNA is TGCGCCAGCAGCCCTATCACAGGGAACACTGAAGCTTTCTTT. It yields the protein CASSPITGNTEAFF.